This T cell receptor (beta chain) stems from a study of blood T cell repertoires in COVID-19. Study-level background: Whether acute or convalescent, the COVID-19 samples came from the United States, Italy and Spain. T cells, B-cell-depleted T cells, or PBMCs supplied cDNA or gDNA.

The table lists this clone with a few counts. Authors' methods: Amplification of reference gene primers provided the estimated nucleated cell counts. TCRdb's table, derived via immunoSEQ multiplex PCR, lists solely in-frame clones and lacks some. V and J calls plus clone size are reproduced from that table; the DNA served to infer D and trimming. This table holds about 180,000 clones, 89% found once. Germline-derived CDR1 and CDR2 are LGHNT and FRNRAP. The CDR3 loop spans 15 amino acids. With 1 base clipped from V and 4 bases from J, the junction kept 3 bases outside the gene matches. The clonotype originates from a man aged 18 to 30 who had recovered from COVID-19. This chain joins TRBV12-5 and TRBJ2-3, with 9 bases aligning to TRBD2. The specimen sequenced was peripheral blood. The DNA for the CDR3 is TGTGCTAGTGGTTTGGGCGGGAGGGCCTCAGATACGCAGTATTTT. It is translated as CASGLGGRASDTQYF.